The 6 T cell receptor beta chains presented below share a single source sample, sequenced in a study of regulatory T cells in long-lasting Graves disease. With iRepertoire HTBI primers and Arm-PCR of CDR3 regions, TCR beta libraries were built. TCRdb reprocessed the multiplex PCR reads with MiXCR, giving one entry per CDR3 protein. The sample has more than 300,000 distinct CDR3 sequences; about 10% are singletons. Time point defined: newly diagnosed GD, antithyroid drugs for less than 3 months. Isolated PBMC RNA provided the starting material for the TCR library. These data were also reused for a study on T cells in Graves' hyperthyroidism and ophthalmopathy.

This specimen was peripheral blood mononuclear cells (PBMCs), taken at new diagnosis, from a patient treated with antithyroid drugs. These receptor sequences come from a woman younger than 35 with Graves disease.

In this sample, this clonotype turned up many times. V and J are TRBV4-2 and TRBJ1-2; D is unclear. Per germline, CDR1 LGHNA and CDR2 YNFKEQ. The CDR3 totals 15 residues. V gave up 0 bases and J gave up 2 bases, with 10 bases separating them. As DNA, the CDR3 is TGTGCCAGCAGCCAAGAATCAGCCACCAACTATGGCTACACCTTC. Its protein is CASSQESATNYGYTF.

There are many counts of this clonotype. V is TRBV11-2 and J is TRBJ1-1; D call uncertain. The CDR3 is 13 residues long. The V gene's germline CDR1 is SGHAT and CDR2 FQNNGV. Trimming took 3 bases from V and 7 from J, leaving 12 bases between them. The CDR3 protein is CASSFRSGFEAFF. CDR3 in DNA: TGTGCCAGCAGCTTTCGGTCGGGATTTGAAGCTTTCTTT.

Written as DNA, the CDR3 is TGCGCCAGCAGCTTGGCGGCAGGGCAGGGTCAGCCCCAGCATTTT. It specifies CASSLAAGQGQPQHF. The J gene is TRBJ1-5, the V gene TRBV5-1, with a weak D call TRBD1 (5 bases). CDR1 is SGHRS and CDR2 is YFSETQ in the germline V gene. V lost 0 bases to trimming and J lost 6 bases, with 13 bases between them. The CDR3 is made up of 15 amino acids.

This clonotype was counted ten times or more. The rearrangement joins TRBV7-2 to TRBJ1-6; tentative D call: TRBD1 (6 bases). The V gene's germline CDR1 is SGHTA and CDR2 FQGNSA. CDR3 length equals 15 residues. Trimming shortened V by 1 base and J by 7 bases, and 11 bases separated the two germline ends. The CDR3 protein is CASSLGGGGNSPLHF. CDR3 nucleotide sequence: TGTGCCAGCAGCTTAGGAGGGGGGGGCAATTCACCCCTCCACTTT.

The chain employs TRBV4-1 and TRBJ1-1; D is ambiguous. The germline V gene encodes CDR1 MGHRA and CDR2 YSYEKL. The CDR3 is 13 residues long. V dropped 3 bases and J dropped 5 bases, with 10 bases sitting between them. CDR3 in amino acids: CASSQDGWTEAFF. The CDR3 bases are TGCGCCAGCAGCCAGGACGGTTGGACTGAAGCTTTCTTT.

This clonotype was picked up many times. The chain joins TRBV5-5 to TRBJ1-2, with 7 bases identical to TRBD1. CDR3 length: 14 residues. The germline CDR1 and CDR2 sequences are SGHKS and YYEKEE (reference sequence). This chain's CDR3 is CATSTGRQSYGYTF. The CDR3 nucleotides are TGTGCTACGTCGACAGGGCGCCAATCCTATGGCTACACCTTC.